What follows are 29 T cell receptor beta chains derived from one specimen sequenced in a study of shared clonotypes between healthy human individuals (dated by TCRdb to between 2020 and 2021). Libraries were prepared through the immunoSEQ multiplex PCR assay. Entries here come from immuneACCESS through TCRdb and include only in-frame sequences with V and J called. Some clones fail to appear in such tables; in the studies checked, an unresolved V gene covers under half of the shortfall, and the cause of the remainder is unknown. The table for this sample lists about 1.5 million clones; approximately 98% of them were counted only once. In total, the top ten clones hold approximately 0.44% of the sample. The specimen sequenced was naive CD4+ T cells sorted from blood. This specimen's cell subset or site label, per the study, means: CD45RA+ positively selected. The origin of the receptors is a young man in good health.

The chain links TRBV6-1 to TRBJ2-7; 9 bases fit TRBD1. Losses at the gene ends were 6 bases for V and 1 base for J; bases not matched to a gene: 7. This CDR3 contains 15 residues. Germline loops: CDR1 MNHNS, CDR2 SASEGT. This CDR3 is CASSETGTGSYEQYF. The CDR3 DNA sequence: TGTGCCAGCAGCGAAACCGGGACAGGGTCCTACGAGCAGTACTTC.

The chain is built from TRBV5-1 and TRBJ1-4; TRBD1 might be the D (6 bases). CDR1 SGHRS and CDR2 YFSETQ come from the germline V gene. The CDR3 length is 15 residues. Trimming left V 4 bases short and J 2 bases short, with 12 bases between. This CDR3 reads CASSRGTPTNEKLFF. CDR3 bases: TGCGCCAGCAGCCGAGGGACACCGACTAATGAAAAACTGTTTTTT.

The gene calls are TRBV7-9 and TRBJ1-1; D remains ambiguous. The CDR3 loop spans 14 amino acids. CDR1 is SEHNR and CDR2 is FQNEAQ in the germline V gene (reference sequence). V was clipped by 1 base and J by 5 bases, with 11 bases between them. The DNA for the CDR3 is TGTGCCAGCAGCTTAGGTGTAGGCTCGACTGAAGCTTTCTTT. Its translation is CASSLGVGSTEAFF. Supplemented by reference TRBV7-9 and TRBJ1-1, the full variable domain reads DTGVSQNPRHKITKRGQNVTFRCDPISEHNRLYWYRQTLGQGPEFLTYFQNEAQLEKSRLLSDRFSAERPKGSFSTLEIQRTEQGDSAMYLCASSLGVGSTEAFFGQGTRLTVV.

The J gene is TRBJ2-5, the V gene TRBV6-5, with a tentative D call TRBD1 (6 bases). Deletions cut 2 bases from V and 2 bases from J, with 12 bases between. Germline CDR1 MNHEY, CDR2 SVGAGI. This CDR3 region has 15 residues. The CDR3 coding sequence is TGTGCCAGCAGTTACAAGGGGGTAGGGCAAGAGACCCAGTACTTC. Translated: CASSYKGVGQETQYF.

This CDR3 reads CASAGTSGYEQYF. The CDR3, as DNA: TGTGCCAGTGCCGGGACTAGCGGCTACGAGCAGTACTTC. V is TRBV19 and J is TRBJ2-7; 11 bases are a match to TRBD2. The CDR3 runs 13 residues. Germline V lookup: CDR1 LNHDA, CDR2 SQIVND (reference sequence). V was clipped by 8 bases and J by 3 bases; unmatched bases: 3.

V is TRBV7-9 and J is TRBJ2-1; TRBD1 matches 11 bases. Trimming removed 5 bases from V and 4 bases from J; junction bases left unmatched: 7. The V gene's germline CDR1 is SEHNR and CDR2 FQNEAQ (reference sequence). CDR3 length: 16 residues. This CDR3 is CASSLGQGAGYNEQFF. In nucleotides, the CDR3 is TGTGCCAGCAGCCTTGGACAGGGGGCGGGATACAATGAGCAGTTCTTC.

This chain links TRBV7-6 with TRBJ2-5; 10 nucleotides agree with TRBD2. The trim removed 1 base at V and 5 bases at J, leaving 10 bases unmatched. This CDR3 has 17 residues. Germline V CDR1 and CDR2: SGHVS, FNYEAQ. The CDR3 nucleotides read TGTGCCAGCAGCTTAGTGGTAGCGGGAGGCCGGGGGGAGACCCAGTACTTC. Its protein product is CASSLVVAGGRGETQYF.

The count of this clone is one. This rearrangement joins TRBV19 to TRBJ1-4; D is unclear. The germline CDR1 and CDR2 sequences are LNHDA and SQIVND (reference sequence). The CDR3 has 12 amino acids. The V and J ends lost 5 bases and 7 bases respectively, with 8 bases between them. The CDR3 DNA is TGTGCCAGTAGTCCCGTACCTGAAAAACTGTTTTTT. This codes for CASSPVPEKLFF. Full variable domain (remainder filled in from reference TRBV19 and TRBJ1-4): DGGITQSPKYLFRKEGQNVTLSCEQNLNHDAMYWYRQDPGQGLRLIYYSQIVNDFQKGDIAEGYSVSREKKESFPLTVTSAQKNPTAFYLCASSPVPEKLFFGSGTQLSVL.

Note on this clone: This sample includes further DNA sequences coding for the same CDR3. The V gene is TRBV7-2, the J gene TRBJ1-5, with D hard to call. The V gene's germline CDR1 is SGHTA and CDR2 FQGNSA. Between the trimmed V and J ends, which lost 1 base and 7 bases, there was a span of 8 bases. The CDR3 loop spans 13 amino acids. CDR3 loop: CASSLVSDQPQHF. CDR3 nucleotides: TGTGCCAGCAGCTTAGTATCAGACCAGCCCCAGCATTTT. Based on the CDR3 plus reference TRBV7-2 and TRBJ1-5, the full variable domain is GAGVSQSPSNKVTEKGKDVELRCDPISGHTALYWYRQSLGQGLEFLIYFQGNSAPDKSGLPSDRFSAERTGGSVSTLTIQRTQQEDSAVYLCASSLVSDQPQHFGDGTRLSIL.

This chain uses TRBV18 with TRBJ1-2, with a possible D match to TRBD1 (6 bases). This CDR3 has 19 residues. In germline, CDR1 is KGHSH, CDR2 LQKENI. Trimming shortened V by 3 bases and J by 0 bases, and 23 bases separated the two germline ends. CDR3 sequence reads: CASSPQFRDTDRSNYGYTF. The DNA for the CDR3 is TGTGCCAGCTCACCCCAATTCCGGGACACGGACCGTTCTAACTATGGCTACACCTTC.

This clone was observed a single time. The V gene is TRBV7-2, the J gene TRBJ2-3; no clear D gene. CDR3 size: 12 residues. Germline lookup yields CDR1 SGHTA and CDR2 FQGNSA. The V end lost 4 bases, the J end lost 4 bases, and 6 bases lay between the germline ends. This CDR3 reads CASSYAPDTQYF. The DNA for the CDR3 is TGTGCCAGCAGCTACGCGCCAGATACGCAGTATTTT.

V usage is TRBV7-9 and J usage is TRBJ2-7, with TRBD1 identical over 10 bases. Germline CDR1 SEHNR, CDR2 FQNEAQ (reference sequence). The length of the CDR3 is 16 residues. Unmatched junction bases numbered 8, after V lost 5 bases and J lost 1 base. DNA for the CDR3: TGTGCCAGCAGCAACCCTCCGGGACAGGGGTCCTACGAGCAGTACTTC. Translating gives CASSNPPGQGSYEQYF.

V usage is TRBV28 and J usage is TRBJ2-3, with 7 positions matching TRBD1. CDR1 is MDHEN and CDR2 is SYDVKM in the germline V gene. CDR3 length: 14 residues. The junction had 6 bases not matched to a gene; V was cut back by 5 bases and J by 4 bases. The CDR3 here is CASSTDREPDTQYF. CDR3 nucleotides: TGTGCCAGCAGTACAGACAGGGAGCCAGATACGCAGTATTTT. Looking up the rest from reference TRBV28 and TRBJ2-3 gives the full variable domain: DVKVTQSSRYLVKRTGEKVFLECVQDMDHENMFWYRQDPGLGLRLIYFSYDVKMKEKGDIPEGYSVSREKKERFSLILESASTNQTSMYLCASSTDREPDTQYFGPGTRLTVL.

CDR3 sequence reads: CASRIGLGGTGELFF. DNA for the CDR3: TGCGCCAGCAGAATAGGGTTGGGCGGCACCGGGGAGCTGTTTTTT. The V gene is TRBV5-1, the J gene TRBJ2-2; no definite D call. Germline assignment: CDR1 SGHRS and CDR2 YFSETQ. Trimming left V 5 bases short and J 4 bases short, with 15 bases between. This CDR3 has 15 residues.

The rearrangement links TRBV27 to TRBJ1-2, with a tentative D call TRBD1 (5 bases). CDR1 and CDR2 from the germline V gene are MNHEY and SMNVEV (reference sequence). Trimming cost V 6 bases and J 1 base, with 9 bases left between them. The CDR3 sequence is 13 residues long. Written as DNA, the CDR3 is TGTGCCAGCAGCCCCAGGGATAACTATGGCTACACCTTC. This translates into CASSPRDNYGYTF.

The chain couples TRBV11-2 to TRBJ2-7, with D uncertain. The CDR3 extends over 13 amino acids. V lost 3 bases and J lost 6, with 12 bases in between. Germline CDR1 and CDR2: SGHAT and FQNNGV. CDR3 nucleotides: TGTGCCAGCAGCTTGGTCCTAAGGAGCGAGCAGTACTTC. It codes for CASSLVLRSEQYF. The full variable domain, in which reference TRBV11-2 and TRBJ2-7 provide the parts outside the CDR3, is EAGVAQSPRYKIIEKRQSVAFWCNPISGHATLYWYQQILGQGPKLLIQFQNNGVVDDSQLPKDRFSAERLKGVDSTLKIQPAKLEDSAVYLCASSLVLRSEQYFGPGTRLTVT.

This chain connects TRBV4-3 to TRBJ1-1, with D perhaps matching TRBD1 (5 bases). The germline V gene encodes CDR1 LGHNA and CDR2 YSLEER. Deletions cut 1 base from V and 0 bases from J, with 9 bases between. The CDR3 loop spans 15 amino acids. CDR3 nucleotide sequence: TGCGCCAGCAGCCAAGGGGGGGGAGTGAACACTGAAGCTTTCTTT. Translating it yields CASSQGGGVNTEAFF.

This rearrangement joins TRBV5-4 to TRBJ2-7, with 9 bases that match TRBD1. CDR3 length: 15 residues. From germline, CDR1 is SGHNT and CDR2 YYREEE (reference sequence). V was pared by 4 bases and J by 5 bases, with 10 bases of the junction left unmatched. This CDR3 is CASSRPGTGSHEQYF. CDR3 DNA: TGTGCCAGCAGCCGACCCGGGACAGGGTCTCACGAGCAGTACTTC.

This rearrangement joins TRBV7-2 to TRBJ2-1, with D maybe TRBD2 (6 bases). Trimming removed 2 bases from V and 2 bases from J, with 13 bases in between. The CDR3 runs 16 residues. Germline V lookup: CDR1 SGHTA, CDR2 FQGNSA. The CDR3: CASSLIREVPYNEQFF. The CDR3, as DNA: TGTGCCAGCAGCTTAATTAGGGAGGTCCCCTACAATGAGCAGTTCTTC.

The V call is TRBV11-2, the J call TRBJ2-7; the match to TRBD2 covers 7 bases. CDR1 and CDR2 from the germline V gene are SGHAT and FQNNGV. J gave up 1 base and V 1 base, and 4 bases lay outside the gene matches. This CDR3 is built from 15 residues. CDR3 region: CASSLVREASYEQYF. The CDR3 DNA follows: TGTGCCAGCAGCTTAGTCCGGGAGGCGTCCTACGAGCAGTACTTC. The full variable domain, completed using reference TRBV11-2 and TRBJ2-7, is EAGVAQSPRYKIIEKRQSVAFWCNPISGHATLYWYQQILGQGPKLLIQFQNNGVVDDSQLPKDRFSAERLKGVDSTLKIQPAKLEDSAVYLCASSLVREASYEQYFGPGTRLTVT.

J is TRBJ1-3 and V is TRBV28; D is unresolved. Germline CDR1 MDHEN, CDR2 SYDVKM. Trimming took off 3 bases at V and 4 bases at J, with 13 bases between the two ends. The CDR3 runs 15 residues. CDR3 sequence (DNA): TGTGCCAGCAGTTTTCTACCCCCGACGGGAAACACCATATATTTT. Translated, it gives CASSFLPPTGNTIYF.

This clone was detected once. The chain carries TRBV11-2 and TRBJ2-5; D gene ambiguous. The V end was cut by 5 bases, the J end by 5 bases, with 12 bases between. Germline V gene sequence: CDR1 SGHAT, CDR2 FQNNGV. The CDR3 runs to 13 residues. CDR3 sequence: CASSLPRVETQYF. CDR3 bases: TGTGCCAGCAGCCTACCCCGTGTGGAGACCCAGTACTTC.

The chain uses TRBV9 and TRBJ2-3, with 12 nucleotides matching TRBD2. The CDR3 runs 16 residues. Germline V CDR1 and CDR2: SGDLS, YYNGEE. After removal of 6 bases from V and 6 bases from J, the junction contained 11 bases not matched to a gene. The CDR3 DNA follows: TGTGCCAGCACCGAAGCTAGCGGGAGGGCCGGGGATACGCAGTATTTT. It is translated as CASTEASGRAGDTQYF.

The chain employs TRBV29-1 and TRBJ2-7; 9 nucleotides match TRBD1. This CDR3 region has 15 residues. Germline CDR1 reads SQVTM; CDR2 reads ANQGSEA. V dropped 6 bases and J dropped 4; count of bases not matched to a gene: 13. Here the CDR3 DNA reads TGCAGCGTCACGACGGGACAGGGTATGCTATACGAGCAGTACTTC. Amino acid sequence: CSVTTGQGMLYEQYF.

The chain carries TRBV7-2 and TRBJ2-3; TRBD2 aligns across 15 bases. Looked up from germline, CDR1 is SGHTA and CDR2 is FQGNSA. Trimming cost V 3 bases and J 11 bases; bases outside gene matches: 3. The CDR3 spans 14 residues. In nucleotides, the CDR3 is TGTGCCAGCAGCTTTGGACTAGCGGGAGGGATGCAGTATTTT. It encodes CASSFGLAGGMQYF.

The V and J genes are TRBV7-9 and TRBJ1-5, with 10 nucleotides matching TRBD1. From germline, CDR1 is SEHNR and CDR2 FQNEAQ (reference sequence). V dropped 5 bases and J dropped 0; count of bases not matched to a gene: 7. This CDR3 is built from 17 residues. The CDR3 sequence: CASSPTGGPYSNQPQHF. In DNA, the CDR3 is TGTGCCAGCAGCCCGACAGGGGGCCCCTATAGCAATCAGCCCCAGCATTTT. The whole variable domain, remainder taken from reference TRBV7-9 and TRBJ1-5, is DTGVSQNPRHKITKRGQNVTFRCDPISEHNRLYWYRQTLGQGPEFLTYFQNEAQLEKSRLLSDRFSAERPKGSFSTLEIQRTEQGDSAMYLCASSPTGGPYSNQPQHFGDGTRLSIL.

The V call is TRBV11-2, the J call TRBJ2-5; tentatively, D is TRBD1 (6 bases). The CDR3 consists of 14 residues. The germline gives CDR1 SGHAT, CDR2 FQNNGV. V lost 6 bases to trimming and J lost 2 bases, with 13 bases between them. CDR3 sequence reads: CASRFRDKQETQYF. Written as DNA, the CDR3 is TGTGCCAGCAGATTCCGGGACAAGCAAGAGACCCAGTACTTC.

The chain couples TRBV9 to TRBJ2-2; 11 positions match TRBD2. Per the germline V gene, CDR1 is SGDLS and CDR2 is YYNGEE. The CDR3 length is 16 residues. V trimming: 6 bases; J trimming: 2 bases; junction bases outside the gene matches: 6. The DNA of the CDR3 is TGTGCCAGCACGCGGACTAGCGGGCAAAACACCGGGGAGCTGTTTTTT. Translation: CASTRTSGQNTGELFF.

The chain joins TRBV29-1 to TRBJ2-1, with 12 bases lining up with TRBD2. Trimming at V came to 8 bases and at J to 9 bases, leaving 14 bases not matched to a gene. CDR1 is SQVTM and CDR2 is ANQGSEA in the germline V gene. The CDR3 loop spans 15 amino acids. CDR3 sequence reads: CSSGLAGPRGSEQFF. Here the CDR3 DNA reads TGCAGCTCTGGACTAGCGGGACCGCGGGGGAGTGAGCAGTTCTTC.